This note documents a single T cell receptor (beta chain) sequence. Blood sampling was done at baseline, cycle 4 day 1, and cycle 7 day 1. The data are from a study of OX40 agonist ivuxolimab in advanced cancers. Study as a whole: An agonistic human IgG2 monoclonal antibody against OX40 (CD134) was given. Every 2 weeks, ivuxolimab was infused into the patients intravenously at between 0.01 and 10 mg/kg.

The assay was immunoSEQ multiplex PCR, and TCRdb's table has in-frame clones only and misses some. The profile covers approximately 30,000 clones, with roughly 84% appearing a single time and 10% to 15% taken by the ten largest. The V and J ends lost 0 bases and 6 bases respectively, with 12 bases between them. The CDR3 length is 14 residues. Germline-derived CDR1 and CDR2 are LNHNV and YYDKDF (reference sequence). The source was CD4+ or CD8+ T cells sorted from blood, collected in a trial of the OX40 agonist ivuxolimab. The clonotype comes from an adult with an advanced solid tumor such as melanoma, head and neck, liver or kidney cancer. This chain joins TRBV15 and TRBJ2-7; D remains unclear. The CDR3 loop is CATSRDLVSREQYF. The CDR3 region has the DNA TGTGCCACCAGCAGAGATTTGGTGAGCCGCGAGCAGTACTTC.